This T cell receptor beta chain was sequenced in a study of tumour-infiltrating T cells in Burkitt lymphoma (dated by TCRdb to the early 2020s). Context from the whole study: TCR repertoire data were compared against clinical outcome, and productive clonality predicted overall survival and progression-free survival independently of established prognostic factors such as age at diagnosis.

Only a few counts were recorded for this clone. Its target antigen remains unknown. No quality values exist for individual bases; no much larger clone is one base distant. Library method: the immunoSEQ multiplex PCR assay. The table comes from immuneACCESS by way of TCRdb, which keeps in-frame sequences with V and J called. Part of the clones is missing from these tables; in studies checked, under half for an unresolved V gene and the rest for unknown reasons. This sample has 5,500 to 7,500 clones in its table, and around 10% of those were observed once. The ten largest account for around 2.4% of the sample. V is clipped by 0 bases and J by 3 bases, and the sequence between their germline boundaries is 10 bases long. The cysteine opens and the phenylalanine closes a CDR3 of 15 amino acids. Only the CDR3 region is kept as DNA, spanning 45 bases read in frame from base 1. In the germline V gene (reference sequence), CDR1 corresponds to SGHKS and CDR2 to YYEKEE.

This TCR came from a human donor with diffuse large B-cell lymphoma. Input material: tumor tissue. This receptor chain uses TRBV5-5 and TRBJ1-3; TRBD1 could be the D gene, as 5 bases match. The DNA sequence reads TGTGCCAGCAGCTTGGACTGGGGACTTGGAAACACCATATATTTT. This sequence encodes CASSLDWGLGNTIYF.